The 27 T cell receptor beta chains below come from one sample, sequenced in a study of blood T cell repertoires in COVID-19. Data came from immunoSEQ multiplex PCR; TCRdb stores just in-frame clones and leaves some out. Of 120,000 or so clones listed, less than 80% were seen once; the top ten hold about 2.7%. Sequenced input: peripheral blood. The receptor set was obtained from a man aged 50 to 60 with acute or convalescent COVID-19.

In this sample, this clone turned up once. This chain uses TRBV19 with TRBJ2-7; the match to TRBD2 covers 8 bases. This CDR3 comprises 16 residues. Per germline, CDR1 LNHDA and CDR2 SQIVND (reference sequence). J gave up 0 bases and V 8 bases, and 12 bases lay outside the gene matches. As DNA, the CDR3 is TGTGCCAGTTCGATAGGACTAGCCGGGAGCTCCTACGAGCAGTACTTC. Protein: CASSIGLAGSSYEQYF.

The V call is TRBV2, the J call TRBJ2-5; TRBD2 aligns across 10 bases. The CDR3 contains 16 residues. Per the germline V gene, CDR1 is SNHLY and CDR2 is FYNNEI. J was trimmed by 5 bases and V by 3 bases; bases with no gene match: 9. The CDR3 DNA reads as TGTGCCAGCAGTGAGGAAACTAGCGGGGTCGGGGAGACCCAGTACTTC. Amino acid sequence: CASSEETSGVGETQYF. The variable domain in full, completed from reference TRBV2 and TRBJ2-5, reads EPEVTQTPSHQVTQMGQEVILRCVPISNHLYFYWYRQILGQKVEFLVSFYNNEISEKSEIFDDQFSVERPDGSNFTLKIRSTKLEDSAMYFCASSEETSGVGETQYFGPGTRLLVL.

The chain employs TRBV10-3 and TRBJ1-6, with TRBD1 identical over 10 bases. This CDR3 comprises 14 residues. The J segment lost 8 bases and the V segment lost 5 bases, leaving 3 bases of the junction unmatched. Looked up from germline, CDR1 is ENHRY and CDR2 is SYGVKD. This CDR3 is CAISRDRGDSPLHF. The CDR3 region has the DNA TGTGCCATCAGTAGGGACAGGGGAGATTCACCCCTCCACTTT.

This chain uses TRBV19 with TRBJ2-7; D is unresolved. V lost 5 bases to trimming and J lost 2 bases, with 4 bases between them. This CDR3 is 11 amino acids long. Germline CDR1 is LNHDA and CDR2 is SQIVND (reference sequence). The CDR3 reads CASSAAYEQYF. The DNA of the CDR3 is TGTGCCAGTAGTGCGGCCTACGAGCAGTACTTC.

This clone was recorded only once. The J gene is TRBJ1-1, the V gene TRBV24-1; unclear D gene. Looked up from germline, CDR1 is KGHDR and CDR2 is SFDVKD. There are 15 residues in the CDR3. V was pared by 3 bases and J by 0 bases, with 10 bases between. CDR3 residues: CATSDPGAMNTEAFF. In nucleotides, the CDR3 is TGTGCCACCAGTGATCCGGGAGCCATGAACACTGAAGCTTTCTTT.

This chain uses TRBV3-1 (or the pseudogene TRBV3-2) with TRBJ2-2; 14 bases match TRBD2. CDR3 size: 16 residues. V trimming: 3 bases; J trimming: 3 bases; junction bases outside the gene matches: 0. Germline CDR1 is LGHDT and CDR2 is YNNKEL (reference sequence). CDR3 residues: CASSQGLAGDTGELFF. CDR3 DNA sequence: TGTGCCAGCAGCCAGGGACTAGCGGGGGACACCGGGGAGCTGTTTTTT.

The rearrangement uses TRBV5-1 and TRBJ1-2; no clear D gene. Germline values: CDR1 SGHRS, CDR2 YFSETQ. Trimming stripped 0 bases from V and 6 bases from J, with 12 bases between. The CDR3 runs to 14 residues. CDR3 DNA sequence: TGCGCCAGCAGCTTGGGCGGGGATGGGAATGGCTACACCTTC. Amino acid sequence: CASSLGGDGNGYTF.

The chain uses TRBV25-1 and TRBJ2-7; 9 nucleotides align to TRBD2. The CDR3 contains 15 residues. Germline V gene data show CDR1 as MGHDK and CDR2 as SYGVNS. V shed 2 bases, J shed 4 bases, and the junction held 6 bases outside the gene matches. The CDR3: CASSEASGADYEQYF. CDR3 DNA: TGTGCCAGCAGTGAAGCTAGCGGGGCAGATTACGAGCAGTACTTC.

This clone was counted only a few times. The chain carries TRBV9 and TRBJ1-2; D gene unclear. Germline lookup yields CDR1 SGDLS and CDR2 YYNGEE. The CDR3 has 13 residues. The ends were cut back, 1 base at V and 6 bases at J, with 10 bases in the middle. The chain's CDR3 is CASSVQQWDGYTF. For the CDR3, the DNA is TGTGCCAGCAGCGTACAACAGTGGGATGGCTACACCTTC.

The genes are TRBV11-3 and TRBJ2-1, with D perhaps matching TRBD1 (6 bases). V was pared by 5 bases and J by 9 bases, with 20 bases between. Germline values: CDR1 SGHNT, CDR2 YENEEA. This CDR3 comprises 15 residues. CDR3 sequence reads: CASSPEGGHHAEQFF. The CDR3 nucleotides read TGTGCCAGCAGCCCAGAAGGGGGTCATCACGCTGAGCAGTTCTTC.

This chain connects TRBV11-2 to TRBJ2-2; maybe TRBD1 (5 bases). V was pared by 3 bases and J by 2 bases, with 19 bases between. Per germline, CDR1 SGHAT and CDR2 FQNNGV. CDR3 length: 18 residues. CDR3 amino acids: CASSFHTPGPLNTGELFF. In DNA form, the CDR3 reads TGTGCCAGCAGCTTTCATACTCCAGGGCCTTTAAACACCGGGGAGCTGTTTTTT.

This chain links TRBV11-2 with TRBJ2-3; 12 bases map to TRBD2. Losses at the gene ends were 5 bases for V and 4 bases for J; bases not matched to a gene: 16. CDR3 size: 19 residues. Looked up from germline, CDR1 is SGHAT and CDR2 is FQNNGV. The CDR3 DNA follows: TGTGCCAGCAGCCTGATCAAGGCGACACTAGCGGGGGGTGCAGATACGCAGTATTTT. Amino acids: CASSLIKATLAGGADTQYF.

The chain links TRBV10-1 to TRBJ2-7, with 15 bases that match TRBD2. The germline gives CDR1 WNHNN, CDR2 SYGVQD (reference sequence). The CDR3 contains 16 residues. The trim removed 2 bases at V and 4 bases at J, leaving 3 bases unmatched. In DNA, the CDR3 is TGCGCCAGCAGTGAGGGGACTAGCGGGAGGCTGTACGAGCAGTACTTC. Protein product: CASSEGTSGRLYEQYF.

This clone showed up just a few times. The gene calls are TRBV25-1 and TRBJ1-1, with D tentatively TRBD1 (5 bases). Trimming shortened V by 1 base and J by 3 bases, and 9 bases separated the two germline ends. The CDR3 loop spans 14 amino acids. Germline V lookup: CDR1 MGHDK, CDR2 SYGVNS. The CDR3 protein is CASSELGGDTEAFF. The CDR3 region has the DNA TGTGCCAGCAGTGAATTAGGAGGGGACACTGAAGCTTTCTTT. Filled out from reference TRBV25-1 and TRBJ1-1, the complete variable domain reads EADIYQTPRYLVIGTGKKITLECSQTMGHDKMYWYQQDPGMELHLIHYSYGVNSTEKGDLSSESTVSRIRTEHFPLTLESARPSHTSQYLCASSELGGDTEAFFGQGTRLTVV.

This clone was seen more than once but under ten times. CDR3 in DNA: TGTGCCAGCAGCTTATGGGCCGGGGGGAGCACTGAAGCTTTCTTT. Translating it yields CASSLWAGGSTEAFF. The chain links TRBV11-2 to TRBJ1-1; D may be TRBD1 (5 bases). This CDR3 has 15 residues. Germline V gives CDR1 SGHAT, CDR2 FQNNGV. Trimming shortened V by 2 bases and J by 4 bases, and 14 bases separated the two germline ends.

In DNA form, the CDR3 reads TGCGCCAGCAGCCAACCCTCGACAGGAGAGTATGGCTACACCTTC. Translation gives CASSQPSTGEYGYTF. The rearrangement links TRBV4-1 to TRBJ1-2; tentatively, D is TRBD1 (6 bases). Germline CDR1 reads MGHRA; CDR2 reads YSYEKL. The CDR3 is made up of 15 amino acids. The germline V and J ends were trimmed by 2 bases and 5 bases, with 15 bases remaining between them.

This clone was observed once. This rearrangement joins TRBV6-1 to TRBJ1-4; possibly TRBD1 for D (6 bases). V shed 3 bases and J shed 0 bases, with 14 bases lying between them. The CDR3 consists of 17 residues. Per germline, CDR1 MNHNS and CDR2 SASEGT. This CDR3 reads CASSDPGDWATNEKLFF. The DNA for the CDR3 is TGTGCCAGCAGTGACCCAGGGGATTGGGCAACTAATGAAAAACTGTTTTTT.

The V and J genes are TRBV11-2 and TRBJ1-4, with TRBD1 matching 9 bases. CDR1 SGHAT and CDR2 FQNNGV come from the germline V gene. The CDR3 sequence is 14 residues long. Trimming removed 6 bases from V and 5 bases from J; junction bases left unmatched: 4. The CDR3 sequence: CASSRTGVNEKLFF. Here the CDR3 DNA reads TGTGCCAGCAGTAGGACAGGGGTCAATGAAAAACTGTTTTTT.

The chain employs TRBV28 and TRBJ1-6, with 9 nucleotides matching TRBD1. The CDR3 loop spans 15 amino acids. V shed 7 bases and J 7 bases; nucleotides not matched to a gene: 8. Germline V gene data show CDR1 as MDHEN and CDR2 as SYDVKM. Written as DNA, the CDR3 is TGTGCCAGCAAAAAGGACAGGGGAGAAAATTCACCCCTCCACTTT. This translates into CASKKDRGENSPLHF.

This sequence joins TRBV5-1 and TRBJ1-4, with 11 bases lining up with TRBD1. The CDR3 runs to 15 residues. Unmatched junction bases numbered 4, after V lost 4 bases and J lost 5 bases. CDR1 is SGHRS, CDR2 YFSETQ, per germline. The CDR3 region is CASSRTGGENEKLFF. The CDR3 DNA reads as TGCGCCAGCAGCCGGACAGGGGGCGAGAATGAAAAACTGTTTTTT.

The DNA of the CDR3 is TGTGCCAGCAGCTTGGACAGGGGGCTATACGAGCAGTACTTC. Amino acid sequence: CASSLDRGLYEQYF. The genes are TRBV7-9 and TRBJ2-7; 11 bases are a match to TRBD1. The CDR3 consists of 14 residues. CDR1 SEHNR and CDR2 FQNEAQ come from the germline V gene (reference sequence). The V and J ends lost 3 bases and 4 bases, in that order; junction bases with no gene match: 2.

V is TRBV5-1 and J is TRBJ2-1; TRBD2 is a possible D gene (5 bases). The CDR3 has 14 amino acids. Trimming took 0 bases from V and 4 from J, leaving 8 bases between them. Germline CDR1 is SGHRS and CDR2 is YFSETQ. The DNA of the CDR3 is TGCGCCAGCAGCTTGGCAGCGGATTACAATGAGCAGTTCTTC. Protein sequence: CASSLAADYNEQFF.

The rearrangement uses TRBV29-1 and TRBJ2-7; 7 bases are a match to TRBD2. Germline-derived CDR1 and CDR2 are SQVTM and ANQGSEA. CDR3 length equals 14 residues. V dropped 7 bases and J dropped 6; count of bases not matched to a gene: 15. CDR3 sequence reads: CSAQTWEGPTEQYF. The CDR3 DNA is TGCAGCGCCCAAACGTGGGAGGGCCCCACCGAGCAGTACTTC.

In the case of this clone: The sample has other DNA sequences that encode this CDR3 too. The chain links TRBV20-1 to TRBJ2-7, with D uncertain. CDR1 and CDR2 (germline): DFQATT, SNEGSKA (reference sequence). The V and J ends lost 6 bases and 5 bases respectively, with 11 bases between them. CDR3 length: 11 amino acids. The chain's CDR3 is CSARSGHEQYF. DNA for the CDR3: TGCAGTGCCAGAAGTGGGCACGAGCAGTACTTC.

The gene calls are TRBV28 and TRBJ1-5; TRBD1 agrees at 12 bases. The CDR3 has 17 amino acids. Germline V gene data show CDR1 as MDHEN and CDR2 as SYDVKM. Germline trimming cut 6 bases from V and 6 bases from J; bases unmatched to any gene: 12. CDR3 sequence: CASRRLTGTGGGQPQHF. The CDR3 coding sequence is TGTGCCAGCAGACGGCTGACCGGGACAGGGGGCGGTCAGCCCCAGCATTTT.

The V call is TRBV19, the J call TRBJ2-1; D perhaps matches TRBD1 (6 bases). CDR1 is LNHDA and CDR2 is SQIVND in the germline V gene (reference sequence). The V gene lost 4 bases and the J gene lost 0 bases, with 13 bases spanning the gap. The CDR3 totals 16 residues. The chain's CDR3 is CASSRGRSGSYNEQFF. The CDR3 DNA reads as TGTGCCAGTAGTAGGGGGCGTTCTGGCTCCTACAATGAGCAGTTCTTC.

This rearrangement joins TRBV10-1 to TRBJ1-3, with TRBD1 as a possible D gene (5 bases). CDR1 and CDR2 from the germline V gene are WNHNN and SYGVQD (reference sequence). This CDR3 has 14 residues. Trimming stripped 6 bases from V and 4 bases from J, with 13 bases between. The chain's CDR3 is CASRGEDLGNTIYF. The CDR3 DNA follows: TGCGCCAGCAGGGGGGAGGACCTCGGAAACACCATATATTTT.